This TCR beta chain was found in a study of T cells in narcolepsy. General study points: Autoreactive HCRT-specific and TRIB2-specific clonotypes were marked in same-patient CSF-versus-blood CD4+ comparisons. Autoreactive clonotypes reportedly recurred in blood of same and different patients, not controls.

As for this clone: The antigen is unknown.

Profiling relied on immunoSEQ multiplex PCR, and the TCRdb table lists in-frame clones only, not all of them. The table lists 20,000 to 25,000 clones, 92% of them singletons. The CDR3 contains 14 residues. Between the trimmed V and J ends, which lost 4 bases and 6 bases, there was a span of 13 bases. CDR1 and CDR2 (germline): MDHEN, SYDVKM. Source material: CD45RA- memory CD4+ T cells from PBMCs. The sequence came from a human donor with narcolepsy. This rearrangement joins TRBV28 to TRBJ2-1; D not certain. The CDR3 DNA is TGTGCCAGCAGTTCCCGGAACAACTTCAATGAGCAGTTCTTC. Protein product: CASSSRNNFNEQFF.